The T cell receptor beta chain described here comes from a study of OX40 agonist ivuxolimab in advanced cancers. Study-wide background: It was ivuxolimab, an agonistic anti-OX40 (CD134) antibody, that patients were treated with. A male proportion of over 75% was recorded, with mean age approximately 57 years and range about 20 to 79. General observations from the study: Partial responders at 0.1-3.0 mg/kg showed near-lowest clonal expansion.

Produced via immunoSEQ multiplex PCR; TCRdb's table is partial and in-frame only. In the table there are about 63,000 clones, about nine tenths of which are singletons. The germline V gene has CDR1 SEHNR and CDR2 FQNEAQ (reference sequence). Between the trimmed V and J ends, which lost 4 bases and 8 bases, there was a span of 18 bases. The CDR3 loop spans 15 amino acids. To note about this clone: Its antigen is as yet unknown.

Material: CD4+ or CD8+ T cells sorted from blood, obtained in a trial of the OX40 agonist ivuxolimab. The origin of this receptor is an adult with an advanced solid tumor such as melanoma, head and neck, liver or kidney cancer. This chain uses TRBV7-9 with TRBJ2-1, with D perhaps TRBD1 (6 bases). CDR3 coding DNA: TGTGCCAGCAGCTATGGGGAGTTCTACAGGGATGAGCAGTTCTTC. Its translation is CASSYGEFYRDEQFF.